This entry features one T cell receptor beta chain sequence. Through a sample-barcoded 5' primer and a J-beta primer mix, a second PCR was run for roughly 6 to 12 cycles. MiXCR was run by TCRdb on the 5' RACE reads, yielding one entry per CDR3 protein. The repertoire includes about 640,000 distinct CDR3 sequences, about 30% of them detected once, and approximately 14% sits in the top ten. This CDR3 has 15 amino acids. The V and J ends lost 7 bases and 1 base, in that order; junction bases with no gene match: 4. Germline assignment: CDR1 SEHNR and CDR2 FQNEAQ (reference sequence). These data come from a study of blood T cells in healthy people across ages.

The rearrangement uses TRBV7-9 and TRBJ2-3; 11 positions agree with TRBD2. Sample: blood. This receptor was taken from a woman at least 80 years old in good health. CDR3 in DNA: TGTGCCAGCACCCCGACTAGCGGGGGCACAGATACGCAGTATTTT. This codes for CASTPTSGGTDTQYF.